The sequence of this T cell receptor (beta chain) was determined in a study of beta chain features in type 1 diabetes. CD45RO/CCR7/CD25/CD127/CD95/CD27 sorting isolated CD4+ naive, central memory, regulatory and stem cell-like memory cells. The purity of all sorted populations exceeded 95%. In this sample, this clone turned up a few times. There are 14 residues in the CDR3. Germline CDR1 reads SGHTA; CDR2 reads FQGNSA. Trimming took off 7 bases at V and 0 bases at J, with 12 bases between the two ends. Expressed TCRB transcripts were sequenced because the entire RNA isolate underwent reverse transcription. Assay used: immunoSEQ multiplex PCR; TCRdb lists only in-frame clones, some missing. The profile shows around 160,000 clones, 40% to 60% of them singletons.

This chain connects TRBV7-2 to TRBJ2-5; maybe TRBD2 (5 bases). What was sequenced was Tregs from blood. This TCR was sampled from a man aged 18 to 30 in good health. CDR3 coding DNA: TGTGCCAGCAAGCCGCGGGCCAACCAAGAGACCCAGTACTTC. Translated, it gives CASKPRANQETQYF.